A selection of T cell receptor beta chains follows, all from one sample in a study of T cell repertoires in cytomegalovirus infection. TCRdb re-derived calls from the reads in MiXCR, one entry per CDR3 protein. Among approximately 310,000 distinct CDR3 sequences listed, more than 20% were seen once. These receptors have no identified antigens. Here the sequenced sample was cultured PBMCs, taken from culture after CMV antigen stimulation. These receptors were taken from a human donor in good health (CMV status not recorded). Some clones in this sample may be carry-over from other donors' samples. Both conserved end residues are part of each CDR3. Not all rows give a size; the values are once, few, many and, for expanded clones, a class.

clone size,V gene,J gene,CDR3 protein
NA,TRBV11-2,TRBJ2-5,CASCDTLSGRADETQYF
NA,TRBV6-2/TRBV6-3,TRBJ2-1,CASSPHRGTYNEQFF
few,TRBV5-6,TRBJ2-5,CASSEVGLAEETQYF
NA,TRBV4-3,TRBJ2-3,CASSQTPGDTQYF
once,TRBV5-1,TRBJ2-1,CASHPGQADNEQFF
many,TRBV7-2,TRBJ1-1,CASSLVRTRLNTEAFF
NA,TRBV7-6,TRBJ2-1,CASSFQTDMYNEQFF
NA,TRBV20-1,TRBJ2-1,CSASVLAGGPYEQFF
few,TRBV6-2/TRBV6-3,TRBJ1-2,CASSYPRGQGSGDGYTF
NA,TRBV12-3/TRBV12-4,TRBJ1-6,CASSPSGTQRSPLHF
many,TRBV28,TRBJ2-3,CASSLEGVTGLYSTDTQYF
NA,TRBV5-3,TRBJ1-2,CASSSGTGVVSGYGYTF
once,TRBV7-2,TRBJ1-5,CASSLQGQSNQPQHF
NA,TRBV7-1,TRBJ1-1,CASSTGQGETEAFF
NA,TRBV24-1,TRBJ2-3,CATADGAEITGTQYF
few,TRBV19,TRBJ2-5,CASSGTSRETQYF
few,TRBV7-9,TRBJ2-3,CASSVGDTTTDTQYF
few,TRBV6-1,TRBJ2-1,CASSSYRSSVEFF
many,TRBV12-3/TRBV12-4,TRBJ2-1,CASSHGTIKEQFF
few,TRBV6-6,TRBJ2-3,CASSPTGGGTDTQYF
NA,TRBV6-6,TRBJ2-3,CARSYLAGKGDTQYF
NA,TRBV11-3,TRBJ1-1,CASSSSTWRANTEAFF
many,TRBV12-3/TRBV12-4,TRBJ1-4,CASSLAGSGGEKLFF
NA,TRBV11-3,TRBJ2-3,CASSPSGRGDTQYF
once,TRBV29-1,TRBJ2-1,CSVVSGPHSYNEQFF
many,TRBV7-2,TRBJ2-3,CASSSRPSASTDTQYF
NA,TRBV12-3/TRBV12-4,TRBJ1-2,CASSLLGRGGYTF
NA,TRBV27,TRBJ2-3,CTSSTPLAGGTDTQYF
many,TRBV7-2,TRBJ2-7,CASSPGQGGEQYF
NA,TRBV6-5,TRBJ1-1,CASSRLQGKAEAFF
NA,TRBV6-6,TRBJ2-3,CASSTSGVADTQYF
few,TRBV2,TRBJ2-3,CASTGTSGRSTDTQYF
few,TRBV12-3/TRBV12-4,TRBJ2-1,CASSPTSVAYNEQFF
few,TRBV27,TRBJ1-5,CASSSGQGGDSNQPQHF
few,TRBV19,TRBJ2-3,CASSISGGGGFVDTQYF
NA,TRBV6-2/TRBV6-3,TRBJ1-3,CASSYSAEGLSGNTIYF
few,TRBV28,TRBJ1-5,CASSLSTMGVGQPQHF
NA,TRBV4-3,TRBJ2-7,CASSQVVGGAYEQYF
many,TRBV7-2,TRBJ2-1,CASTSEHGTSHNEQFF
many,TRBV12-3/TRBV12-4,TRBJ1-1,CASSFAGTEAFF
few,TRBV7-9,TRBJ2-3,CASSQEWGSTDTQYF
NA,TRBV4-1,TRBJ1-1,CASSQDRGEATEAFF
NA,TRBV6-2/TRBV6-3,TRBJ2-1,CASTHRGLDVNEQFF
NA,TRBV29-1,TRBJ1-1,CSVEGDGNTEAFF
few,TRBV20-1,TRBJ1-5,CSIALGSNQPQHF